This T cell receptor beta chain is drawn from a study of T cells in Graves' hyperthyroidism and ophthalmopathy (dated by TCRdb to the late 2010s). In terms of the full investigation: Peripheral blood was collected at initial diagnosis, before any treatment. The study also compared thyroid tissue and blood T-cell repertoires from 5 to 7 Graves' hyperthyroidism patients. The 85 to 100 discovery patients were randomly split 7:3 into training and test sets. Following sampling, methimazole starting at 30 mg daily was given to hyperthyroidism patients, and high-dose intravenous methylprednisolone was given to ophthalmopathy patients. The paper describes TCR Vbeta CDR3 sequencing of 135 peripheral blood samples, made up of 43 ophthalmopathy patients, around 78 hyperthyroidism patients and some 17 progressor patients. To identify distinguishing TCR V-J signatures, a discovery cohort of around 100 patients was used, comprising 43 with Graves' ophthalmopathy and 57 with stable Graves' hyperthyroidism. Prospective prediction of ophthalmopathy was tested in an independent validation cohort consisting of fewer than 20 hyperthyroidism patients and some 16 patients who later progressed to ophthalmopathy.

CDR1 and CDR2 (WNHNN, SYGVQD) derive from the germline V gene (reference sequence). The CDR3 sequence holds 14 residues, the cysteine and phenylalanine included. Only the CDR3 portion is preserved as DNA: 42 bases, with reading frame beginning at the first base. V is cut by 3 bases and J by 5 bases, and the space between the germline ends is 13 bases. Moderately to severely active disease, a Clinical Activity Score of at least 3, a NOSPECS grade of at least 4, and a duration under 3 months were present in ophthalmopathy patients. Exclusion was applied to patients with uncontrolled infections, other autoimmune diseases, pregnancy or lactation. Diagnoses were based on clinical symptoms, serum thyroxine and TRAb, thyroid ultrasound and orbital computed tomography. PBMCs were separated from under 11 ml of fresh peripheral blood using Ficoll-Paque density gradient centrifugation. Total RNA was extracted using Trizol reagent, and RNA quality was assessed on an Agilent 2100 Bioanalyzer.

The TCR beta CDR3 regions were amplified from RNA transcripts. The first round of RT-PCR for the TCR CDR3 was performed with the HTBI primer set and the Qiagen OneStep RT-PCR kit. The libraries were constructed in a second round of multiplex PCR and then size-selected and purified. Paired-end sequencing of the libraries was performed with 100 bp reads on an Illumina HiSeq2000. Turning to the authors' computational methods: SOAPnuke was used to process the raw data, with reads discarded if the reads contained adapters or uncalled bases, had a mean Phred below 15, or lacked an exact constant-primer or identifier match. High-quality paired reads were merged using COPE v1.2.5, and each unique nucleotide sequence was defined as a clonotype. Clonotypes were aligned to IMGT TRBV, TRBD and TRBJ reference segments using MiTCR v1.1. The analysis was restricted to V-J combinations with a frequency above 0.0001, which together covered over 99% of the repertoires. The TCS score was defined as the ratio of F50 (clonal expansion) to E x V (chaos), calculated using BLOSUM62-based TCRdist between CDR3 peptides within each V-J. Welch's t-statistics and random forest reduced 450 to 600 V-J features to 13, which were used in a naive Bayes classifier (R e1071). TCRdb ran its own pipeline on the public reads, namely fastp trimming at Q25 and MiXCR clone calling, and kept in-frame beta chains. Under each unique CDR3 protein, matching rows form one entry showing the most common genes and DNA. The V and J calls follow TCRdb's processing rather than the paper's. This sample holds about 520,000 distinct CDR3 sequences; approximately 25% were observed only once. The top ten constitute around 11% of the sample.

This clonotype was seen repeatedly, ten times or more. It lacks a known antigen. Per-base quality was not reported, and no clone a single base away is much larger than it. General findings and caveats noted by the study authors: In cross-validation, a model built on a 13 V-J signature told ophthalmopathy apart from stable hyperthyroidism with over 85% sensitivity and about 81% specificity, and in testing the same model reached 80%/75%. Sample size was not statistically predetermined, and investigators were not blinded to group allocation. Most expanded thyroid clonotypes (frequency above 0.001) were also found in blood, which suggests that blood repertoires may mirror thyroid immune responses. During validation, the model predicted progression to ophthalmopathy a median of approximately six months ahead of onset, with approximately 70% sensitivity and 72% to 80% specificity.

Recombination joined TRBV10-1 with TRBJ2-5; TRBD2 might be the D gene, on 6 matching bases. The clonotype originates from a woman aged 25 to 45 with Graves' ophthalmopathy. Specimen: blood. The DNA reads TGCGCCAGCAGTGAAAGGAGGGAGAGGGAGACCCAGTACTTC. This is translated as CASSERRERETQYF.